The next 18 T cell receptor beta chains were all read from a single sample in a study of cytomegalovirus exposure and HLA in healthy donors. PCR involved 60 Vbeta and 13 Jbeta primers. Assay: immunoSEQ multiplex PCR; the TCRdb copy retains only in-frame clones and omits some. The repertoire holds 110,000 to 150,000 clones, 80% seen once, with approximately 2% in the top ten. Source material: PBMCs. The receptors here all came from a man aged 25 to 40 in good health and CMV-seronegative.

The gene calls are TRBV15 and TRBJ1-4; D is undetermined. The V and J ends lost 0 bases and 7 bases respectively, with 12 bases between them. The CDR3 extends over 15 amino acids. Germline V CDR1 and CDR2: LNHNV, YYDKDF (reference sequence). The CDR3 spells CATSRENSLVEKLFF. The CDR3 nucleotides read TGTGCCACCAGCAGAGAAAATTCCCTTGTTGAAAAACTGTTTTTT. Based on the CDR3 plus reference TRBV15 and TRBJ1-4, the full variable domain is DAMVIQNPRYQVTQFGKPVTLSCSQTLNHNVMYWYQQKSSQAPKLLFHYYDKDFNNEADTPDNFQSRRPNTSFCFLDIRSPGLGDTAMYLCATSRENSLVEKLFFGSGTQLSVL.

V usage is TRBV7-8 and J usage is TRBJ2-7; 8 bases fit TRBD1. CDR3 length: 16 residues. V lost 5 bases to trimming and J lost 1 base; unmatched junction nucleotides: 10. Germline V gives CDR1 SGHVS, CDR2 FQNEAQ. The CDR3 loop is CASSPQQGVRSYEQYF. The CDR3 DNA reads TGTGCCAGCAGCCCTCAACAGGGGGTACGGTCCTACGAGCAGTACTTC.

The chain carries TRBV5-4 and TRBJ2-7; 10 bases fit TRBD1. J gave up 5 bases and V 1 base, and 3 bases lay outside the gene matches. Germline CDR1 is SGHNT and CDR2 is YYREEE (reference sequence). This CDR3 has 14 amino acids. The DNA of the CDR3 is TGTGCCAGCAGCTTGTGGGACAGGGGTCACGAGCAGTACTTC. The encoded protein is CASSLWDRGHEQYF.

The J gene is TRBJ2-1, the V gene TRBV19; D possibly corresponds to TRBD1 (6 bases). Per germline, CDR1 LNHDA and CDR2 SQIVND (reference sequence). V was cut by 6 bases and J by 3 bases, with 12 bases left in between. CDR3 length: 14 amino acids. For the CDR3, the DNA is TGTGCCAGTAGGGCCGGGACAAACTACAATGAGCAGTTCTTC. This gives the protein CASRAGTNYNEQFF.

This rearrangement joins TRBV5-4 to TRBJ1-1, with D uncertain. Germline lookup yields CDR1 SGHNT and CDR2 YYREEE (reference sequence). The CDR3 is 15 residues long. The V end was cut by 5 bases, the J end by 4 bases, with 18 bases between. CDR3 nucleotide sequence: TGTGCCAGCAGAGGTTTTGAGACCGGAGTCACTGAAGCTTTCTTT. Its translation: CASRGFETGVTEAFF.

The chain uses TRBV28 and TRBJ2-2; TRBD1 is a possible D gene (5 bases). Trimming cost V 6 bases and J 4 bases, with 9 bases left between them. The CDR3 contains 13 residues. Germline assignment: CDR1 MDHEN and CDR2 SYDVKM. CDR3 residues: CASRGASTGELFF. The DNA for the CDR3 is TGTGCCAGCAGAGGGGCGAGCACCGGGGAGCTGTTTTTT. The whole variable domain, remainder taken from reference TRBV28 and TRBJ2-2, is DVKVTQSSRYLVKRTGEKVFLECVQDMDHENMFWYRQDPGLGLRLIYFSYDVKMKEKGDIPEGYSVSREKKERFSLILESASTNQTSMYLCASRGASTGELFFGEGSRLTVL.

The chain uses TRBV25-1 and TRBJ2-7; the D is unclear. The CDR3 runs to 12 residues. Trimming stripped 1 base from V and 6 bases from J, with 7 bases between. The V gene's germline CDR1 is MGHDK and CDR2 SYGVNS. Here the CDR3 reads CASSESNSEQYF. The CDR3 DNA follows: TGTGCCAGCAGTGAATCTAATTCCGAGCAGTACTTC.

This clone was seen only a few times. The chain has TRBV11-1 and TRBJ2-3, with a weak D call TRBD2 (5 bases). V lost 5 bases and J lost 6, with 12 bases in between. Germline CDR1 SGHAT, CDR2 FQDESV (reference sequence). The CDR3 length is 13 residues. The CDR3 reads CASSIEERDTQYF. CDR3 coding DNA: TGTGCCAGCAGCATAGAGGAGCGGGATACGCAGTATTTT. Full variable domain (remainder filled in from reference TRBV11-1 and TRBJ2-3): EAEVAQSPRYKITEKSQAVAFWCDPISGHATLYWYRQILGQGPELLVQFQDESVVDDSQLPKDRFSAERLKGVDSTLKIQPAELGDSAMYLCASSIEERDTQYFGPGTRLTVL.

This chain links TRBV28 with TRBJ1-1; D gene uncertain. Trimming stripped 1 base from V and 5 bases from J, with 11 bases between. Per germline, CDR1 MDHEN and CDR2 SYDVKM. This CDR3 has 14 residues. This chain's CDR3 is CASSLYLHGTEAFF. The CDR3 region has the DNA TGTGCCAGCAGTTTATACCTTCACGGGACTGAAGCTTTCTTT.

CDR3 coding DNA: TGTGCCAGCAGCGGCGGGACTAGCGGGGGCGAGACCCAGTACTTC. Amino acids: CASSGGTSGGETQYF. This chain links TRBV9 with TRBJ2-5, with TRBD2 identical over 14 bases. Trimming at V came to 3 bases and at J to 5 bases, leaving 3 bases not matched to a gene. This CDR3 has 15 amino acids. CDR1 and CDR2 from the germline V gene are SGDLS and YYNGEE.

The chain combines TRBV4-1 with TRBJ2-5; TRBD2 aligns across 7 bases. In germline, CDR1 is MGHRA, CDR2 YSYEKL. Germline trimming cut 3 bases from V and 5 bases from J; bases unmatched to any gene: 9. This CDR3 has 15 residues. CDR3 coding DNA: TGCGCCAGCAGCCAGCCCCACGGGGGGAGGGAGACCCAGTACTTC. It specifies CASSQPHGGRETQYF.

The rearrangement joins TRBV7-9 to TRBJ1-4; D might be TRBD1 (6 bases). The germline V gene has CDR1 SEHNR and CDR2 FQNEAQ (reference sequence). V lost 0 bases to trimming and J lost 8 bases, with 13 bases between them. The CDR3 spans 15 residues. CDR3 region: CASSLARGADEKLFF. The CDR3 DNA follows: TGTGCCAGCAGCTTAGCTCGGGGGGCGGACGAAAAACTGTTTTTT.

The J gene is TRBJ1-1, the V gene TRBV7-9; the match to TRBD1 covers 10 bases. Germline V lookup: CDR1 SEHNR, CDR2 FQNEAQ (reference sequence). Losses at the gene ends were 5 bases for V and 4 bases for J; bases not matched to a gene: 13. The CDR3 consists of 17 residues. CDR3 sequence (DNA): TGTGCCAGCAGCCCAAACCAACGACAGGGGGCGGGCACTGAAGCTTTCTTT. Translation gives CASSPNQRQGAGTEAFF.

V and J are TRBV18 and TRBJ2-7; 10 nucleotides align to TRBD1. V dropped 3 bases and J dropped 9; count of bases not matched to a gene: 8. Per the germline V gene, CDR1 is KGHSH and CDR2 is LQKENI. There are 14 residues in the CDR3. The CDR3 loop reads CASSPRDRGNWQYF. The CDR3 bases are TGTGCCAGCTCACCCCGGGACAGGGGAAATTGGCAGTACTTC.

The chain combines TRBV28 with TRBJ2-1, with TRBD2 matching 9 bases. V trimming: 6 bases; J trimming: 4 bases; junction bases outside the gene matches: 10. In germline, CDR1 is MDHEN, CDR2 SYDVKM. The CDR3 has 16 residues. CDR3 sequence reads: CASRPAGLAGYNEQFF. The DNA for the CDR3 is TGTGCCAGCAGACCCGCGGGGCTAGCGGGATACAATGAGCAGTTCTTC. Looking up the rest from reference TRBV28 and TRBJ2-1 gives the full variable domain: DVKVTQSSRYLVKRTGEKVFLECVQDMDHENMFWYRQDPGLGLRLIYFSYDVKMKEKGDIPEGYSVSREKKERFSLILESASTNQTSMYLCASRPAGLAGYNEQFFGPGTRLTVL.

The chain employs TRBV5-4 and TRBJ1-4; D is undetermined. The CDR3 totals 15 residues. Per the germline V gene, CDR1 is SGHNT and CDR2 is YYREEE (reference sequence). With 2 bases removed from V and 4 bases from J, the gap between germline ends came to 12 bases. The chain's CDR3 is CASSFYPGSNEKLFF. The CDR3 DNA sequence: TGTGCCAGCAGCTTCTACCCGGGAAGTAATGAAAAACTGTTTTTT.

Note on this clone: The junction departs from germline at one end; a sequencing error may be responsible. The chain links TRBV6-1 to TRBJ1-5; 7 bases agree with TRBD1. This CDR3 has 16 residues. Germline-derived CDR1 and CDR2 are MNHNS and SASEGT. The CDR3 reads CASSEYEGAGNQPQNF. Written as DNA, the CDR3 is TGTGCCAGCAGTGAATATGAGGGGGCGGGTAATCAGCCCCAGAATTTT.

J is TRBJ1-1 and V is TRBV28, with no clear D. Trimming took 3 bases from V and 1 from J, leaving 6 bases between them. Germline V gives CDR1 MDHEN, CDR2 SYDVKM. This CDR3 contains 13 residues. The CDR3 here is CASSFRGNTEAFF. The CDR3 bases are TGTGCCAGCAGTTTCCGGGGGAACACTGAAGCTTTCTTT.